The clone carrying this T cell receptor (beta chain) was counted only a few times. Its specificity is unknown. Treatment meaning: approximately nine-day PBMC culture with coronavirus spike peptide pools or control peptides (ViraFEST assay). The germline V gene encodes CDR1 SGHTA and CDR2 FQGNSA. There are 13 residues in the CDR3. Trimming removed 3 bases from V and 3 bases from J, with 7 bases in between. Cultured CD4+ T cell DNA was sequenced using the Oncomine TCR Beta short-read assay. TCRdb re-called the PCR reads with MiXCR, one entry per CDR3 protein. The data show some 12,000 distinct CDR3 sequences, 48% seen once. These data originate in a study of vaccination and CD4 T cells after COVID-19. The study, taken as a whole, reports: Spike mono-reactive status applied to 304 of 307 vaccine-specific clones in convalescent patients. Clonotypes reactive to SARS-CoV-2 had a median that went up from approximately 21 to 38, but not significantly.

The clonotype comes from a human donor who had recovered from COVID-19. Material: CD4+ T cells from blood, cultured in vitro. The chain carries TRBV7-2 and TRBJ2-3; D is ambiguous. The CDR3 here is CASSFQRTDTQYF. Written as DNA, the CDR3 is TGTGCCAGCAGCTTTCAGAGGACAGATACGCAGTATTTT.